This T cell receptor beta chain was profiled in a study of beta chain features in type 1 diabetes (dated by TCRdb to 2016 to 2019). Broadly, across the study: Mean age, gender distribution, total cell number and subset yield were not different between patients and healthy donors. A total of some 100,000,000 sorted cells were examined across all samples, and a strong correlation was observed between cell number per subset and RNA yield. The study compared TCRB repertoires of sorted circulating CD4+ T cell subsets between recently diagnosed type 1 diabetes patients and matched healthy donors. Regulatory and stem cell-like memory subsets were obtained from only 8 patients and roughly eight healthy donors, while naive and central memory subsets were obtained from all 30 or so donors. Here is what the overall study found, with its caveats: Type 1 diabetes patients showed a moderate but significant shortening of TCRB CDR3 length in all four CD4+ subsets. Patients with type 1 diabetes made fewer insertions and deleted more nucleotides at VDJ recombination sites, implying thymic rearrangement abnormalities. Because cDNA rather than genomic DNA was sequenced, highly expressing activated cells could have been over-represented, although no difference in activation and CD3 levels was found between groups. Naive, central memory and regulatory TCRB repertoires appeared to be more similar among patients than among healthy donors. Because the HLA sub-analyses included only small numbers of individuals, any influence of HLA type on TCRB rearrangement was left unresolved. PCR may preferentially amplify shorter templates, but because patient and control samples were amplified and corrected together, any resulting skew would affect both groups equally.

The entire amount of isolated RNA was reverse transcribed using the High Capacity cDNA Reverse Transcription Kit, so the sequenced TCRB transcripts were expressed ones. Deep immunoSEQ sequencing was performed on naive, central memory and regulatory T cell samples, with an average of roughly 3.5 million total reads per sample. Sorted cells were lysed in RLT buffer and RNA was extracted with DNase-treated RNeasy Micro or Mini kits, depending on cell number. To prevent cross-contamination, every cell subset was processed on its own, while patient and healthy donor samples were processed together. The immunoSEQ multiplex PCR was used to amplify TCRB sequences from cDNA, generating 87-bp fragments that spanned the CDR3 region. Sequencing of the amplicons was performed on the Illumina HiSeq platform. Under the source paper's analysis protocol: PCR bias was corrected computationally using synthetic template baselines, and reads within Hamming distance 2 were collapsed, with unmergeable singletons discarded. Reads were aligned against IMGT so that V, D and J genes, CDR3 length and insertions or deletions at six rearrangement sites could be assigned. Within each subset, clonotype counts were normalized to sorted cell number, after which true diversity and Gini coefficients were computed with the tcR R package. Repertoire sharing was quantified using the overlap coefficient calculated on TCRB nucleotide sequences. TCRdb re-hosts the immuneACCESS table, in-frame sequences only. Its copies lack some clones; in the studies checked, an unresolved V gene accounts for under half of them, and the cause for the rest is not known. From that table come the V and J calls and clone size; the DNA was used to work out D and trimming. This sample has approximately 160,000 clones in its table, and under 9.5% of those were observed once. Approximately 0.65% of the sample is taken by the ten largest.

Each donor gave one peripheral blood draw, averaging approximately 120 mL, which was collected into heparinised tubes. A BD FACSAria II was used to sort naive, central memory, regulatory and stem cell-like memory CD4+ T cells with a panel that included CD45RO, CCR7, CD25, CD127, CD95 and CD27. Every sorted population had a purity above 95%. PBMCs were isolated right away by Lymphoprep density gradient centrifugation and were stained directly, without culture. So that batch effects would be minimized, each experiment stained and sorted samples in pairs, pairing one healthy donor with one patient. The CDR3 has 15 amino acids, counting the end cysteine and phenylalanine. The sequence is cut down to CDR3 DNA, 45 bases in frame from base 1. CDR1 is given as SGHTA and CDR2 as FQGNSA, both from the germline V gene. V is pruned by 3 bases and J by 4 bases, leaving 8 bases of the junction without a gene match.

The sample holds a few counts of this clone. The antigen it recognizes is unknown. Per-nucleotide qualities are absent, and no much larger clonotype sits a single base away. The material sequenced was central memory CD4+ T cells from blood. The chain is encoded by TRBV7-2 joined to TRBJ2-5; 7 bases in the middle match TRBD2. The receptor was derived from a man between 18 and 29 years old in good health. The CDR3 in this case is CASSFRGRAVETQYF. The sequenced DNA: TGTGCCAGCAGCTTTCGAGGGAGGGCCGTAGAGACCCAGTACTTC.